One and the same sample provided the 22 T cell receptor beta chains below, sequenced in a study of somatic mutations in cytotoxic T cells in rheumatoid arthritis. Clones were sequenced by immunoSEQ multiplex PCR, and TCRdb holds only the in-frame ones, with some missing. The data hold about 11,000 clones, with nearly 75% observed a single time. Material: CD8+ T cells sorted from blood. All receptors derive from a woman in her thirties or forties in good health.

The J gene is TRBJ2-7, the V gene TRBV5-1, with TRBD1 as a possible D gene (5 bases). V was trimmed by 4 bases and J by 0 bases, leaving 11 bases between them. Germline lookup yields CDR1 SGHRS and CDR2 YFSETQ. CDR3 length equals 14 residues. The CDR3: CASSRGTGSYEQYV. CDR3 nucleotides: TGCGCCAGCAGCCGTGGAACAGGCTCCTACGAGCAGTACGTC.

The chain joins TRBV28 to TRBJ2-5; TRBD1 matches 8 bases. Germline lookup yields CDR1 MDHEN and CDR2 SYDVKM. The V segment lost 5 bases and the J segment 4 bases; nucleotides outside the gene matches: 12. The CDR3 contains 16 residues. CDR3 nucleotide sequence: TGTGCCAGCAGTGAAATCGGACAGGGCGGTTCAGAGACCCAGTACTTC. It translates to CASSEIGQGGSETQYF.

V usage is TRBV28 and J usage is TRBJ2-3; the D gene is possibly TRBD1 (8 bases). CDR3 size: 17 residues. Germline V gene data show CDR1 as MDHEN and CDR2 as SYDVKM. V was cut by 5 bases and J by 2 bases, with 20 bases left in between. The CDR3 DNA follows: TGTGCCAGCAGTCTGCTGACAGGGGACTATTACACAGATACGCAGTATTTT. Its protein product is CASSLLTGDYYTDTQYF.

This clone was recorded a few times. DNA for the CDR3: TGTGCCACCAGCGGACAGGGTGGCAATGAGCAGTTCTTC. Its translation is CATSGQGGNEQFF. The chain uses TRBV15 and TRBJ2-1; 8 bases fit TRBD1. The CDR3 is 13 amino acids. V lost 5 bases, J lost 6 bases, and 3 bases stayed unmatched. Germline CDR1 LNHNV, CDR2 YYDKDF (reference sequence). Based on the CDR3 plus reference TRBV15 and TRBJ2-1, the full variable domain is DAMVIQNPRYQVTQFGKPVTLSCSQTLNHNVMYWYQQKSSQAPKLLFHYYDKDFNNEADTPDNFQSRRPNTSFCFLDIRSPGLGDTAMYLCATSGQGGNEQFFGPGTRLTVL.

This clone was seen a few times. This sequence joins TRBV19 and TRBJ2-3, with 8 bases aligning to TRBD1. J gave up 0 bases and V 3 bases, and 2 bases lay outside the gene matches. Germline V gene lookup returns CDR1 LNHDA and CDR2 SQIVND (reference sequence). The CDR3 totals 15 residues. In nucleotides, the CDR3 is TGTGCCAGTAGTATCGGGACAGGTAGCACAGATACGCAGTATTTT. As protein: CASSIGTGSTDTQYF.

This chain links TRBV7-3 with TRBJ2-1; D might be TRBD1 or TRBD2, each matching 5 bases. The V gene lost 3 bases and the J gene lost 4 bases, with 7 bases spanning the gap. This CDR3 spans 13 amino acids. Germline V CDR1 and CDR2: SGHTA, FQGTGA. The DNA of the CDR3 is TGTGCCAGCAGCTTCAGGGAGTACAATGAGCAGTTCTTC. The encoded protein is CASSFREYNEQFF.

This clone was seen only a few times. The genes are TRBV7-8 and TRBJ1-1, with D perhaps matching TRBD1 (5 bases). The CDR3 is 12 amino acids. Trimming cost V 5 bases and J 7 bases, with 11 bases left between them. Germline values: CDR1 SGHVS, CDR2 FQNEAQ. The CDR3: CASSLGDFEAFF. The DNA for the CDR3 is TGTGCCAGCAGCCTGGGGGATTTTGAAGCTTTCTTT.

The sample holds a few counts of this clone. This chain links TRBV25-1 with TRBJ1-1, with D perhaps matching TRBD1 (6 bases). V was clipped by 7 bases and J by 5 bases, with 17 bases between them. The CDR3 consists of 14 residues. The V gene's germline CDR1 is MGHDK and CDR2 SYGVNS. CDR3 sequence (DNA): TGTGCCAGCATTGGAAGACAGGAATGGACTGAAGCTTTCTTT. It yields the protein CASIGRQEWTEAFF.

This chain links TRBV6-1 with TRBJ2-1; 8 bases align to TRBD2. Germline V gene lookup returns CDR1 MNHNS and CDR2 SASEGT. V dropped 1 base and J dropped 10; count of bases not matched to a gene: 9. The CDR3 runs 15 residues. Written as DNA, the CDR3 is TGTGCCAGCAGTGAAGTGGGACTAGGCGGCTTGGAGCAGTTCTTC. Translation: CASSEVGLGGLEQFF.

The chain combines TRBV19 with TRBJ1-1; D ambiguous. Germline-derived CDR1 and CDR2 are LNHDA and SQIVND (reference sequence). The CDR3 is 12 amino acids. The V and J ends lost 4 bases and 7 bases respectively, with 10 bases between them. The CDR3 spells CASSTPPGEAFF. The CDR3 DNA follows: TGTGCCAGTAGTACGCCCCCGGGTGAAGCTTTCTTT.

The rearrangement joins TRBV28 to TRBJ2-3, with 13 bases identical to TRBD2. CDR3 length: 15 residues. Looked up from germline, CDR1 is MDHEN and CDR2 is SYDVKM. V gave up 7 bases and J gave up 3 bases; unmatched junction bases: 4. CDR3 in DNA: TGTGCCAGCACCCTACTAGCGGGGGGGACAGATACGCAGTATTTT. It translates to CASTLLAGGTDTQYF.

Sample share makes this clone large. The chain links TRBV4-3 to TRBJ1-3; 8 bases map to TRBD1. Trimming removed 0 bases from V and 2 bases from J; junction bases left unmatched: 3. Germline assignment: CDR1 LGHNA and CDR2 YSLEER. CDR3 size: 16 residues. The CDR3 sequence: CASSQDSQGAGNTIYF. The CDR3 nucleotides read TGCGCCAGCAGCCAAGACTCACAGGGGGCTGGAAACACCATATATTTT.

This clone has a handful of counts. This rearrangement joins TRBV4-1 to TRBJ1-4; TRBD1 matches 8 bases. From germline, CDR1 is MGHRA and CDR2 YSYEKL. This CDR3 contains 15 residues. Germline trimming cut 5 bases from V and 8 bases from J; bases unmatched to any gene: 10. The CDR3 spells CASSYTGGGFEKLFF. For the CDR3, the DNA is TGCGCCAGCAGCTATACAGGGGGTGGATTCGAAAAACTGTTTTTT.

The chain recombines TRBV14 with TRBJ1-1; perhaps TRBD1 as D (6 bases). The V gene's germline CDR1 is SGHDN and CDR2 FVKESK. The length of the CDR3 is 15 residues. Trimming cost V 4 bases and J 0 bases, with 12 bases left between them. CDR3 bases: TGTGCCAGCAGCCTACAGGGTTTGCTGAACACTGAAGCTTTCTTT. This translates into CASSLQGLLNTEAFF.

Concerning this clone: Different DNA sequences within this sample yield the same CDR3. The chain carries TRBV28 and TRBJ1-2, with 8 bases lining up with TRBD1. V was clipped by 3 bases and J by 4 bases; unmatched bases: 7. This CDR3 is built from 15 residues. CDR1 is MDHEN and CDR2 is SYDVKM in the germline V gene. CDR3 in amino acids: CASSFLGTGGYGYTF. The CDR3 DNA reads TGTGCCAGCAGTTTTCTTGGGACAGGAGGCTATGGCTACACCTTC.

This chain uses TRBV6-5 with TRBJ2-1; D gene ambiguous. Looked up from germline, CDR1 is MNHEY and CDR2 is SVGAGI. The CDR3 consists of 15 residues. Trimming took off 0 bases at V and 9 bases at J, with 15 bases between the two ends. Here the CDR3 DNA reads TGTGCCAGCAGTTACTCGATTCCCCCGCTGGGTGAGCAGTTCTTC. This gives the protein CASSYSIPPLGEQFF.

J is TRBJ2-1 and V is TRBV4-1, with D perhaps TRBD2 (5 bases). V gave up 7 bases and J gave up 5 bases, with 15 bases separating them. This CDR3 is built from 14 residues. Germline assignment: CDR1 MGHRA and CDR2 YSYEKL. CDR3 coding DNA: TGCGCCAGCACTCTGGTCACGGGGAACAATGAGCAGTTCTTC. This encodes CASTLVTGNNEQFF.

This sequence joins TRBV6-1 and TRBJ2-1; D is perhaps TRBD2 (6 bases). This CDR3 is 14 amino acids long. Germline CDR1 MNHNS, CDR2 SASEGT. V lost 4 bases and J 7 bases, leaving 14 bases between the germline ends. The CDR3 sequence is CASSGGGWWNEQFF. DNA of the CDR3: TGTGCCAGCAGTGGTGGAGGGTGGTGGAATGAGCAGTTCTTC.

This clone showed up just once. CDR3 sequence reads: CASSAGQGSWPQHF. Here the CDR3 DNA reads TGTGCCAGCAGCGCCGGACAGGGGTCTTGGCCCCAGCATTTT. The chain couples TRBV9 to TRBJ1-5, with 9 bases matching TRBD1. From germline, CDR1 is SGDLS and CDR2 YYNGEE. The junction had 7 bases not matched to a gene; V was cut back by 3 bases and J by 9 bases. This CDR3 contains 14 residues.

J is TRBJ1-2 and V is TRBV5-6, with a weak D call TRBD1 (5 bases). Trimming removed 4 bases from V and 4 bases from J, with 20 bases in between. The CDR3 is 16 residues long. Per germline, CDR1 SGHDT and CDR2 YYEEEE. The CDR3 region is CASSTVGFGAPYGYTF. CDR3 DNA sequence: TGTGCCAGCAGCACGGTTGGATTTGGGGCCCCCTATGGCTACACCTTC.

The chain uses TRBV19 and TRBJ2-6; TRBD1 aligns across 8 bases. The CDR3 contains 18 residues. Germline V gene sequence: CDR1 LNHDA, CDR2 SQIVND (reference sequence). Unmatched junction bases numbered 7, after V lost 3 bases and J lost 0 bases. Here the CDR3 reads CASSILTGAYSGANVLTF. CDR3 nucleotide sequence: TGTGCCAGTAGTATTTTGACAGGGGCCTACTCTGGGGCCAACGTCCTGACTTTC. The full variable domain, completed using reference TRBV19 and TRBJ2-6, is DGGITQSPKYLFRKEGQNVTLSCEQNLNHDAMYWYRQDPGQGLRLIYYSQIVNDFQKGDIAEGYSVSREKKESFPLTVTSAQKNPTAFYLCASSILTGAYSGANVLTFGAGSRLTVL.

The CDR3 region is CASNPGQTNTEAFF. The CDR3 DNA reads TGTGCCAGCAATCCGGGACAGACGAACACTGAAGCTTTCTTT. The J gene is TRBJ1-1, the V gene TRBV27, with 7 bases matching TRBD1. J gave up 1 base and V 7 bases, and 6 bases lay outside the gene matches. The CDR3 length is 14 residues. CDR1 MNHEY and CDR2 SMNVEV come from the germline V gene (reference sequence).